These 3 T cell receptor beta chains were all obtained from the same sample, sequenced in a study of CD8 T cells in ankylosing spondylitis. Study results and caveats: A TCR beta motif of about 8 highly homologous variants appeared characteristic of ankylosing spondylitis blood.

These receptors lack a known antigen. Via MiXCR, TCRdb re-called the 5' RACE reads, giving one row per CDR3 protein. The data contain 450,000 to 550,000 distinct CDR3 sequences, 5.3% of them singletons. Sequenced: blood, either unsorted or a sorted T cell fraction (not recorded which). The receptors originated from a male donor with ankylosing spondylitis.

This clonotype has at least ten counts. V and J are TRBV20-1 and TRBJ2-1; tentative D call: TRBD2 (6 bases). The CDR3 has 11 residues. The germline CDR1 and CDR2 sequences are DFQATT and SNEGSKA (reference sequence). DNA for the CDR3: TGCAGCGCAACGGGGGACAATGAGCAGTTCTTC. Its protein is CSATGDNEQFF.

This clonotype was observed many times. The rearrangement links TRBV7-8 to TRBJ2-5; TRBD2 agrees at 7 bases. There are 16 residues in the CDR3. Trimming took 1 base from V and 2 from J; bases not matched to a gene: 7. CDR1 and CDR2 from the germline V gene are SGHVS and FQNEAQ. The CDR3 bases are TGTGCCAGCAGCTTAGTGGGGGGGTTACCGCAAGAGACCCAGTACTTC. It encodes CASSLVGGLPQETQYF. The whole variable domain, remainder taken from reference TRBV7-8 and TRBJ2-5, is GAGVSQSPRYKVAKRGQDVALRCDPISGHVSLFWYQQALGQGPEFLTYFQNEAQLDKSGLPSDRFFAERPEGSVSTLKIQRTQQEDSAVYLCASSLVGGLPQETQYFGPGTRLLVL.

This clonotype was detected many times. This sequence joins TRBV5-1 and TRBJ1-6; possible D gene TRBD1, 5 bases. The V end lost 4 bases, the J end lost 7 bases, and 18 bases lay between the germline ends. This CDR3 spans 16 amino acids. Germline lookup yields CDR1 SGHRS and CDR2 YFSETQ. As DNA, the CDR3 is TGCGCCAGCAGCCGAAGGGGCCTCGGGGTAAATTCACCCCTCCACTTT. As protein: CASSRRGLGVNSPLHF.